The present T cell receptor (beta chain) was sequenced within a study of blood T cell repertoires in COVID-19. Whole-study context: Collection of acute and convalescent COVID-19 samples took place in the United States, Italy and Spain. T cells, B-cell-depleted T cells, or PBMCs supplied cDNA or gDNA.

Per the study methods: Reference gene primers were amplified, and this amplification served to estimate nucleated cell counts. Repertoires were generated with immunoSEQ multiplex PCR, while TCRdb's copy carries only in-frame clones and drops some. Clonal size and the V and J genes are those of that table, whereas D and trimming came from the DNA. The sample has over 70,000 clones, over 80% seen once. Germline V lookup: CDR1 KGHDR, CDR2 SFDVKD. V was clipped by 3 bases and J by 0 bases, with 10 bases between them. CDR3 size: 16 residues. The clonotype comes from a man aged 80 or over with acute or convalescent COVID-19. The sequenced sample was peripheral blood. The rearrangement joins TRBV24-1 to TRBJ2-2; no clear D gene. The CDR3: CATSDPRPPNTGELFF. Here the CDR3 DNA reads TGTGCCACCAGTGATCCCAGGCCTCCGAACACCGGGGAGCTGTTTTTT.